These 23 T cell receptor beta chains were all obtained from the same sample, sequenced in a study of blood T cells in healthy people across ages. A second PCR of 7 to 11 cycles used a sample-barcoded 5' primer and a J-beta primer mix. TCRdb processed the 5' RACE reads anew with MiXCR; each CDR3 protein has one entry. The data contain some 1.7 million distinct CDR3 sequences, 28% of them singletons. Material: blood. All receptors come from a young woman in good health.

This clonotype was detected a few times. The rearrangement uses TRBV6-5 and TRBJ2-3; D call uncertain. Trimming cost V 9 bases and J 1 base, with 11 bases left between them. The CDR3 covers 13 residues. Germline CDR1 reads MNHEY; CDR2 reads SVGAGI. CDR3 coding DNA: TGTGCCAGAAGCCAGATGGGCACAGATACGCAGTATTTT. Translation: CARSQMGTDTQYF.

In this sample, this clonotype turned up a few times. V and J are TRBV15 and TRBJ1-5; unclear D gene. The germline gives CDR1 LNHNV, CDR2 YYDKDF (reference sequence). CDR3 length: 14 residues. The V gene lost 8 bases and the J gene lost 2 bases, with 13 bases spanning the gap. The CDR3 DNA sequence: TGTGCCACCGGTTTAGGTTTCGGCAATCAGCCCCAGCATTTT. This encodes CATGLGFGNQPQHF.

This sequence joins TRBV6-4 and TRBJ2-3; 9 bases align to TRBD2. There are 16 residues in the CDR3. CDR1 and CDR2 from the germline V gene are MRHNA and SNTAGT. V lost 5 bases and J lost 5; bases outside the gene matches: 11. The CDR3 DNA reads TGTGCCAGCAGTCCCCGACTAGCGGAGGGGGGAGATACGCAGTATTTT. Its translation: CASSPRLAEGGDTQYF.

This chain uses TRBV12-3 or TRBV12-4 with TRBJ2-3; 8 positions agree with TRBD2. Trimming cost V 4 bases and J 2 bases; bases outside gene matches: 5. This CDR3 is 15 amino acids long. CDR3 sequence (DNA): TGTGCCAGCAGTTCCCAAGCGGGAGTCACAGATACGCAGTATTTT. It yields the protein CASSSQAGVTDTQYF.

This clonotype was seen a few times. The chain recombines TRBV29-1 with TRBJ2-1; 8 bases are a match to TRBD1. Unmatched junction bases numbered 9, after V lost 5 bases and J lost 9 bases. The CDR3 loop spans 13 amino acids. Germline V CDR1 and CDR2: SQVTM, ANQGSEA. The CDR3 sequence is CSVRDRKYGEQFF. The DNA for the CDR3 is TGCAGCGTTAGGGACAGGAAGTACGGTGAGCAGTTCTTC.

The chain carries TRBV10-3 and TRBJ2-5; 10 bases fit TRBD1. The J call may be in error: the DNA end matches TRBJ2-7 better. Germline lookup yields CDR1 ENHRY and CDR2 SYGVKD. CDR3 length equals 12 residues. The DNA of the CDR3 is TGTGCCGCGGGACAGGGGAGAGGCGAGCAGTACTTC. This gives the protein CAAGQGRGEQYF.

This clonotype was observed a handful of times. The chain carries TRBV6-6 and TRBJ2-1; D gene unclear. Between the trimmed V and J ends, which lost 3 bases and 6 bases, there was a span of 6 bases. Germline V gene data show CDR1 as MNHNY and CDR2 as SVGAGI (reference sequence). The CDR3 contains 12 residues. The CDR3, as DNA: TGTGCCAGCAGTTATTGGGTCAATGAGCAGTTCTTC. This sequence encodes CASSYWVNEQFF.

In its sample, this clonotype was seen many times. The rearrangement uses TRBV5-1 and TRBJ1-2; 9 positions match TRBD1. The junction had 5 bases not matched to a gene; V was cut back by 4 bases and J by 7 bases. This CDR3 contains 13 residues. Germline loops: CDR1 SGHRS, CDR2 YFSETQ. The CDR3 spells CASSQGQGSGYTF. DNA for the CDR3: TGCGCCAGCAGCCAGGGACAGGGTTCTGGCTACACCTTC.

This clonotype occurred a few times. The gene calls are TRBV7-2 and TRBJ2-7, with D perhaps being TRBD1 or TRBD2 (5 bases each). V lost 2 bases and J 4 bases, leaving 12 bases between the germline ends. Germline CDR1 and CDR2: SGHTA and FQGNSA. The CDR3 is made up of 14 amino acids. The CDR3 coding sequence is TGTGCCAGCAGCTTACCGGGGCTTACGTACGAGCAGTACTTC. This codes for CASSLPGLTYEQYF.

This clonotype occurred a few times. The CDR3 loop reads CASSVQENTEAFF. CDR3 sequence (DNA): TGCGCCAGCAGCGTTCAGGAGAACACTGAAGCTTTCTTT. The chain combines TRBV5-1 with TRBJ1-1, with D hard to call. CDR3 length equals 13 residues. V lost 4 bases and J 1 base, leaving 8 bases between the germline ends. CDR1 and CDR2 (germline): SGHRS, YFSETQ. Filled out from reference TRBV5-1 and TRBJ1-1, the complete variable domain reads KAGVTQTPRYLIKTRGQQVTLSCSPISGHRSVSWYQQTPGQGLQFLFEYFSETQRNKGNFPGRFSGRQFSNSRSEMNVSTLELGDSALYLCASSVQENTEAFFGQGTRLTVV.

The chain employs TRBV5-1 and TRBJ1-1; no reliable D call. The V end was cut by 6 bases, the J end by 0 bases, with 15 bases between. CDR1 is SGHRS, CDR2 YFSETQ, per germline. There are 15 residues in the CDR3. CDR3 DNA: TGCGCCAGCACCCAGTTCGGGGATGTGAACACTGAAGCTTTCTTT. Translation: CASTQFGDVNTEAFF.

V and J are TRBV12-3 or TRBV12-4 and TRBJ2-1; 11 nucleotides agree with TRBD2. This CDR3 spans 16 amino acids. The V and J ends lost 8 bases and 0 bases, in that order; junction bases with no gene match: 6. Here the CDR3 reads CASSTSGTSSYNEQFF. CDR3 nucleotides: TGTGCCAGCTCGACTAGCGGGACCAGCTCCTACAATGAGCAGTTCTTC.

In this sample, this clonotype turned up many times. The chain links TRBV7-2 to TRBJ2-5, with a tentative D call TRBD2 (6 bases). The CDR3 contains 16 residues. Trimming took off 5 bases at V and 5 bases at J, with 21 bases between the two ends. Germline loops: CDR1 SGHTA, CDR2 FQGNSA. CDR3: CASSPTRGAGRETQYF. CDR3 DNA: TGTGCCAGCAGCCCCACCCGTGGAGCGGGTCGGGAGACCCAGTACTTC. The variable domain in full, completed from reference TRBV7-2 and TRBJ2-5, reads GAGVSQSPSNKVTEKGKDVELRCDPISGHTALYWYRQSLGQGLEFLIYFQGNSAPDKSGLPSDRFSAERTGGSVSTLTIQRTQQEDSAVYLCASSPTRGAGRETQYFGPGTRLLVL.

This clonotype has at least ten counts. CDR3 in DNA: TGTGCCAGCAGTGAGGACCGACCCTCCTACGAGCAGTACTTC. It yields the protein CASSEDRPSYEQYF. This chain links TRBV25-1 with TRBJ2-7; unclear D gene. V lost 3 bases to trimming and J lost 0 bases, with 9 bases between them. The CDR3 is made up of 14 amino acids. Germline values: CDR1 MGHDK, CDR2 SYGVNS.

The V gene is TRBV6-1, the J gene TRBJ1-1; TRBD1 might be the D (6 bases). Trimming removed 5 bases at V and 0 bases at J, with 13 bases between. The CDR3 contains 15 residues. Germline CDR1 MNHNS, CDR2 SASEGT. CDR3 sequence: CASSLQQGVNTEAFF. The CDR3 DNA is TGTGCCAGCAGTCTTCAACAGGGCGTGAACACTGAAGCTTTCTTT.

The table lists this clonotype with a few counts. The CDR3, as DNA: TGCGCCAGCAGCGACGCCCCTAACTATGGCTACACCTTC. It encodes CASSDAPNYGYTF. The chain recombines TRBV5-1 with TRBJ1-2; D is undetermined. Germline values: CDR1 SGHRS, CDR2 YFSETQ. The CDR3 has 13 residues. V was trimmed by 4 bases and J by 0 bases, leaving 7 bases between them. Full variable domain (missing parts from reference TRBV5-1 and TRBJ1-2): KAGVTQTPRYLIKTRGQQVTLSCSPISGHRSVSWYQQTPGQGLQFLFEYFSETQRNKGNFPGRFSGRQFSNSRSEMNVSTLELGDSALYLCASSDAPNYGYTFGSGTRLTVV.

The gene calls are TRBV20-1 and TRBJ1-1; 10 nucleotides match TRBD1. The CDR3 extends over 15 amino acids. Germline values: CDR1 DFQATT, CDR2 SNEGSKA (reference sequence). J gave up 3 bases and V 4 bases, and 8 bases lay outside the gene matches. The DNA for the CDR3 is TGCAGTGCTACGCCGGGACAGGGGTTTTACACTGAAGCTTTCTTT. Its translation is CSATPGQGFYTEAFF.

There are a few counts of this clonotype. A much larger clone lies a single base off, so this may be a read error. The rearrangement links TRBV29-1 to TRBJ2-3, with 9 bases fitting TRBD2. This CDR3 has 14 amino acids. Germline V gene data show CDR1 as SQVTM and CDR2 as ANQGSEA. J gave up 4 bases and V 7 bases, and 9 bases lay outside the gene matches. CDR3 amino acids: CSGAGGPVADTQYF. The CDR3 DNA sequence: TGCAGCGGCGCGGGAGGGCCTGTGGCAGATACGCAGTATTTT.

There are many counts of this clonotype. Compared with germline, one end of the junction differs, possibly owing to a read error. V usage is TRBV29-1 and J usage is TRBJ2-7; 13 bases are shared with TRBD2. Germline CDR1 and CDR2: SQVTM and ANQGSEA. CDR3 length equals 14 residues. CDR3 nucleotides: TGCAGCGTAGAAGGACTAGCGGGGGACTACGAGCAGTACTTC. It codes for CSVEGLAGDYEQYF.

In this sample, this clonotype turned up a few times. The genes are TRBV20-1 and TRBJ2-1; weak D call: TRBD1 (6 bases). CDR1 is DFQATT and CDR2 is SNEGSKA in the germline V gene (reference sequence). This CDR3 is built from 16 residues. The V end was cut by 6 bases, the J end by 2 bases, with 20 bases between. The CDR3 coding sequence is TGCAGTGCAAAGACAGGACGTCGAACGACCTACAATGAGCAGTTCTTC. This gives the protein CSAKTGRRTTYNEQFF.

This clonotype was seen just once. A read error is likely, as this CDR3 ends without the conserved phenylalanine or tryptophan. The V call is TRBV29-1, the J call TRBJ2-5; D is unresolved. With 8 bases removed from V and 11 bases from J, the gap between germline ends came to 12 bases. Germline loops: CDR1 SQVTM, CDR2 ANQGSEA. The CDR3 has 9 residues. Here the CDR3 DNA reads TGCAGCCTCCAACAAGAGCAGTACTAC. This gives the protein CSLQQEQYY.

The sample holds a few counts of this clonotype. The rearrangement links TRBV25-1 to TRBJ2-7; 10 bases agree with TRBD2. Germline CDR1 reads MGHDK; CDR2 reads SYGVNS. The V gene end was trimmed by 10 bases and the J gene end by 7 bases; junction bases not matched to a gene: 19. This CDR3 has 16 residues. Here the CDR3 DNA reads TGTGCCATCAATTACCTAGCGGGAGTAAGTCCGTGTGAGCAGTACTTC. Its protein is CAINYLAGVSPCEQYF.

The rearrangement links TRBV6-1 to TRBJ2-7; D gene uncertain. Trimming took off 4 bases at V and 5 bases at J, with 6 bases between the two ends. The CDR3 contains 11 residues. From germline, CDR1 is MNHNS and CDR2 SASEGT. CDR3 in amino acids: CASSASDEQYF. The DNA for the CDR3 is TGTGCCAGCAGTGCTTCGGACGAGCAGTACTTC.